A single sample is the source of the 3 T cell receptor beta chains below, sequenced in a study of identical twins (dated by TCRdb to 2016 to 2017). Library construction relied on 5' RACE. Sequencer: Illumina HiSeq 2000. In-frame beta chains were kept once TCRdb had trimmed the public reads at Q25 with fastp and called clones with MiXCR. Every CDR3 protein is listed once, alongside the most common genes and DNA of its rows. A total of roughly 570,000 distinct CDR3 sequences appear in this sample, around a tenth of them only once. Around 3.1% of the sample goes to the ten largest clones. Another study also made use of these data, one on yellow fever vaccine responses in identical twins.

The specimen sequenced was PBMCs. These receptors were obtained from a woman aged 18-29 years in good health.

The CDR3 here is CAWSVYADNEQFF. In nucleotides, the CDR3 is TGTGCCTGGAGTGTGTATGCAGACAATGAGCAGTTCTTC. The chain recombines TRBV30 with TRBJ2-1; D gene uncertain. The V gene lost 0 bases and the J gene lost 5 bases, with 8 bases spanning the gap. This CDR3 spans 13 amino acids. The germline CDR1 and CDR2 sequences are GTSNPN and SVGIG (reference sequence).

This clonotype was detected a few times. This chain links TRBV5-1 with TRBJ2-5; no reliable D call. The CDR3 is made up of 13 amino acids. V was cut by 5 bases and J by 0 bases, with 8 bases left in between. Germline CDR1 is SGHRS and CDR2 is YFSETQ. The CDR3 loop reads CASSLEHQETQYF. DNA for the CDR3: TGCGCCAGCAGTCTAGAGCACCAAGAGACCCAGTACTTC.

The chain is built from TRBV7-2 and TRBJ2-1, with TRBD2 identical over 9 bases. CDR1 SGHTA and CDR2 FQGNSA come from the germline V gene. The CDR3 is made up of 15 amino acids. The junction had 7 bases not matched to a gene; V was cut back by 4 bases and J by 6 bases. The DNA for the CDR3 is TGTGCCAGCAGCTCCCTCGGGACTAGCCTCAATGAGCAGTTCTTC. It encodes CASSSLGTSLNEQFF.